This TCR beta chain was profiled in a study of T cell responses to AZD1222 COVID-19 vaccine. Sequencing used immunoSEQ multiplex PCR; TCRdb keeps in-frame clones, though not all of them. The sample consists of over 100,000 clones, roughly 90% of them appearing once. The V gene's germline CDR1 is SGHDN and CDR2 FVKESK. V was pared by 4 bases and J by 14 bases, with 17 bases between. This CDR3 region has 12 residues. The V gene is TRBV14, the J gene TRBJ1-2, with a tentative D call TRBD1 (5 bases). This sequence was found in an adult in good health. The material sequenced was peripheral blood, taken on day 0 of AZD1222 vaccination. CDR3 sequence (DNA): TGTGCCAGCAGCCTAGGACCGATTCGGGGGACCTTC. Translating it yields CASSLGPIRGTF.